This entry features one T cell receptor beta chain sequence. These data come from a study of T-cell memory formation after mild COVID-19. MiXCR was run by TCRdb on the 5' RACE reads, yielding one entry per CDR3 protein. This table holds 190,000 or so distinct CDR3 sequences, over 9.5% found once. The junction had 6 bases not matched to a gene; V was cut back by 5 bases and J by 5 bases. This CDR3 has 15 amino acids. CDR1 and CDR2 from the germline V gene are SGDLS and YYNGEE. The receptor's source is a young man who had mild COVID-19 (a few samples of this study predate the infection). Cell type and time point are not known. The sample comprised PBMCs or a T cell subset sorted from them (not recorded which). The chain combines TRBV9 with TRBJ1-6; 8 positions agree with TRBD1. CDR3 region: CASSTQGANNSPLHF. The CDR3 DNA follows: TGTGCCAGCAGTACCCAGGGGGCTAATAATTCACCCCTCCACTTT.